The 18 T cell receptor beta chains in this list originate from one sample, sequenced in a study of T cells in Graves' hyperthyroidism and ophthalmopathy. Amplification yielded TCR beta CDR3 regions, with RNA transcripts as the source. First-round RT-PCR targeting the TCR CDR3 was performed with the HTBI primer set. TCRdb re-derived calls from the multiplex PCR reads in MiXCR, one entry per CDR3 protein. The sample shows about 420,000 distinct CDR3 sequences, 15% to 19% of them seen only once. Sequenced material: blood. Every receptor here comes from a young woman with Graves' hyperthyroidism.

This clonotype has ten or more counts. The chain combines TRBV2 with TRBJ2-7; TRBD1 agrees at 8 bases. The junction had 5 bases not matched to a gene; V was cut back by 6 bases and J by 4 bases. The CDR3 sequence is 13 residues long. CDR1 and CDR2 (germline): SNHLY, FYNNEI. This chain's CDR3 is CASRPRQGYEQYF. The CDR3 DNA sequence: TGTGCCAGCAGGCCGCGACAGGGGTACGAGCAGTACTTC.

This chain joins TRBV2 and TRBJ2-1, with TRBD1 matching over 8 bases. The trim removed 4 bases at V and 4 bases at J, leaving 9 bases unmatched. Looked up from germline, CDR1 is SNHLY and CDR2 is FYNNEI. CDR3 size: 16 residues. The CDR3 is CASSAAGTGDYNEQFF. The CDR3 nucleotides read TGTGCCAGCAGTGCCGCCGGGACAGGCGATTACAATGAGCAGTTCTTC.

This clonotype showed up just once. For the CDR3, the DNA is TGTGCCAGCAGTTTCGGGGGGGCGCGTGACTATGGCTACACCTTC. Translated: CASSFGGARDYGYTF. The rearrangement joins TRBV12-3 or TRBV12-4 to TRBJ1-2; maybe TRBD1 (6 bases). The CDR3 is 15 residues long. Trimming removed 3 bases from V and 3 bases from J, with 14 bases in between.

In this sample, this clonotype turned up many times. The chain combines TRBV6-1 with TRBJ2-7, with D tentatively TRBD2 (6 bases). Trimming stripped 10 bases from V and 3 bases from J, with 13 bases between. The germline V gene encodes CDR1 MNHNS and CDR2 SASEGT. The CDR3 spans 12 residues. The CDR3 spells CAIVAASYEQYF. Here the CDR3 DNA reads TGTGCCATCGTAGCGGCGAGCTACGAGCAGTACTTC.

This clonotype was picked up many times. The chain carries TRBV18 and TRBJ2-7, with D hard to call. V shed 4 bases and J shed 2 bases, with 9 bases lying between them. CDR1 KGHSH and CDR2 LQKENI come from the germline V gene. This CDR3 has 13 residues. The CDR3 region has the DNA TGTGCCAGCTCACAAGGCAGTCCCTACGAGCAGTACTTC. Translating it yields CASSQGSPYEQYF.

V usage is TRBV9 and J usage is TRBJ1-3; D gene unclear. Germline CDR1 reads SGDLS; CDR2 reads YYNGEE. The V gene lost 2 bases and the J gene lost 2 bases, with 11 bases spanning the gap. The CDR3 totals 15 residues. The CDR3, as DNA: TGTGCCAGCAGCGTGGGCTTCCAGACTGGAAACACCATATATTTT. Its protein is CASSVGFQTGNTIYF.

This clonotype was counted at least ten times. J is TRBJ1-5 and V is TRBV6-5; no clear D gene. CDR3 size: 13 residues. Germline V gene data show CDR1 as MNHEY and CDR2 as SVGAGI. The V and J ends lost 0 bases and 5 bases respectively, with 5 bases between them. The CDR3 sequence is CASSYSSDQPQHF. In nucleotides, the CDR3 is TGTGCCAGCAGTTACTCTTCCGATCAGCCCCAGCATTTT.

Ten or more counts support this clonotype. The CDR3 is CASSQDRSSPLHF. CDR3 in DNA: TGTGCCAGCAGCCAAGATCGGTCTTCACCCCTCCACTTT. V is TRBV3-1 and J is TRBJ1-6, with D unclear. Germline loops: CDR1 LGHDT, CDR2 YNNKEL (reference sequence). CDR3 length: 13 amino acids. The V and J ends lost 0 bases and 9 bases respectively, with 6 bases between them.

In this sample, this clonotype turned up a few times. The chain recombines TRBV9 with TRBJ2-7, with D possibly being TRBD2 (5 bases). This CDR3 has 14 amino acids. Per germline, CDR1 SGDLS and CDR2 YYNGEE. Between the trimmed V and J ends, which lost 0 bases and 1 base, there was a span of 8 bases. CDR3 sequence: CASSVDEGSYEQYF. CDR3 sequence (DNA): TGTGCCAGCAGCGTAGATGAGGGTTCCTACGAGCAGTACTTC.

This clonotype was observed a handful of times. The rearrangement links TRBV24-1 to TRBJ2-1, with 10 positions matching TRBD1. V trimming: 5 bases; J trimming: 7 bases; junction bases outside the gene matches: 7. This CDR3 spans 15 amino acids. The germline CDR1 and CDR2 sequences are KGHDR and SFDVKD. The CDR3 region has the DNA TGTGCCACCAGTGGTGGGACAGGGGTGTCGAATGAGCAGTTCTTC. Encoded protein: CATSGGTGVSNEQFF.

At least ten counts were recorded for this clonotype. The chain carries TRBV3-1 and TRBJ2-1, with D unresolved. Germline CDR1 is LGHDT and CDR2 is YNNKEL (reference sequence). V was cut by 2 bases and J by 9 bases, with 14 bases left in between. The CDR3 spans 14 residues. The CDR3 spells CASSQSQAWGEQFF. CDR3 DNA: TGTGCCAGCAGCCAAAGTCAGGCGTGGGGTGAGCAGTTCTTC.

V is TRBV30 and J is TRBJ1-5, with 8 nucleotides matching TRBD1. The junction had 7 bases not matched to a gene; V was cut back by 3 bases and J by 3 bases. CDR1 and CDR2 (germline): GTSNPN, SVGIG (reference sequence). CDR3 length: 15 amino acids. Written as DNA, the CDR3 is TGTGCCTGGAGCCCCGGACAGGGTTACAATCAGCCCCAGCATTTT. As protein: CAWSPGQGYNQPQHF.

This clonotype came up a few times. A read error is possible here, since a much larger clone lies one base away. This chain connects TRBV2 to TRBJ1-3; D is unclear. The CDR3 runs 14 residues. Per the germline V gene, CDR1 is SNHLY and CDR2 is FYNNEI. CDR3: CASSEEGSGSTIYF. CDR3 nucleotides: TGTGCCAGCAGTGAAGAAGGCTCTGGAAGCACCATATATTTT. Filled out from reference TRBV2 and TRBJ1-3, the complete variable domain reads EPEVTQTPSHQVTQMGQEVILRCVPISNHLYFYWYRQILGQKVEFLVSFYNNEISEKSEIFDDQFSVERPDGSNFTLKIRSTKLEDSAMYFCASSEEGSGSTIYFGEGSWLTVV.

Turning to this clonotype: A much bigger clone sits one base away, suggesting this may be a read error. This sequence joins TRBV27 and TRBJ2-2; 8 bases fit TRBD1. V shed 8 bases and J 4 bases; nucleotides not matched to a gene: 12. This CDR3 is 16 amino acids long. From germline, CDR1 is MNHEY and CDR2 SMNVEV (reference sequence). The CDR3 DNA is TGTGCCAGCGGTTCTATTACAGGGGGGCGCACCGGGGAGCTGTTTTTT. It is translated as CASGSITGGRTGELFF.

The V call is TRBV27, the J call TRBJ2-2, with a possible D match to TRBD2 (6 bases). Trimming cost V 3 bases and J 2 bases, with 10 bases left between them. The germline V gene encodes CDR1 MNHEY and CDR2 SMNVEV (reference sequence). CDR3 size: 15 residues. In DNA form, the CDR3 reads TGTGCCAGCAGTTTGACTAGTCGAAACACCGGGGAGCTGTTTTTT. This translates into CASSLTSRNTGELFF.

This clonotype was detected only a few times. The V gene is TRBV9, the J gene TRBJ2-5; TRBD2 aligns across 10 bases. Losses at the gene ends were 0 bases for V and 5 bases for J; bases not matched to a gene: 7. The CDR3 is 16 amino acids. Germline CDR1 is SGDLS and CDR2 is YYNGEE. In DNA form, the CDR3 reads TGTGCCAGCAGCGTAGATGGAGCGGGGGGGATGGAGACCCAGTACTTC. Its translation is CASSVDGAGGMETQYF. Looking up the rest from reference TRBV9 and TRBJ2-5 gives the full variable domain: DSGVTQTPKHLITATGQRVTLRCSPRSGDLSVYWYQQSLDQGLQFLIQYYNGEERAKGNILERFSAQQFPDLHSELNLSSLELGDSALYFCASSVDGAGGMETQYFGPGTRLLVL.

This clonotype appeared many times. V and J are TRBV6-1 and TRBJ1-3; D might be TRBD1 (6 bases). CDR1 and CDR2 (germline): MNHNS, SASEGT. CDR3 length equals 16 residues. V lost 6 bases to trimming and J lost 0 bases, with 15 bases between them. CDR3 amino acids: CASRSPGQSSGNTIYF. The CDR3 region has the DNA TGTGCCAGCAGGAGCCCTGGACAGAGCTCTGGAAACACCATATATTTT.

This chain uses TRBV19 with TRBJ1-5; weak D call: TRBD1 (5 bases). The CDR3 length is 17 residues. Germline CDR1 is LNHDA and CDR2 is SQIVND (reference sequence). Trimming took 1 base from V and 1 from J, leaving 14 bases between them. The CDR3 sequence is CASSIGGSWGSNQPQHF. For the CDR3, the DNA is TGTGCCAGTAGTATAGGGGGGTCATGGGGAAGCAATCAGCCCCAGCATTTT.